The clone carrying this T cell receptor (beta chain) was counted many times. Time point given: patch test 1, 2 weeks after DPC sensitization. Treatment of the sample: therapeutic diphenylcyclopropenone sensitization with weekly scalp DPC. TCRdb re-derived calls from the RACE reads in MiXCR, one entry per CDR3 protein. The repertoire consists of about 120,000 distinct CDR3 sequences, with 12% to 15% occurring once and the leading ten covering around 0.99%. The record originates from a study of human T cells and chemical hapten exposure. Study as a whole: A mostly female patient group had alopecia areata, totalis or universalis.

V shed 1 base and J shed 2 bases, with 12 bases lying between them. Germline V lookup: CDR1 SGHAT, CDR2 FQNNGV. CDR3 size: 15 residues. The source was whole blood, collected in connection with sensitization to the hapten diphenylcyclopropenone (DPC). The rearrangement joins TRBV11-2 to TRBJ2-7; TRBD1 might be the D (5 bases). The origin of this receptor is a man between 18 and 29 years old with alopecia areata. Some clones in this sample may be carry-over from other donors' samples. The CDR3 bases are TGTGCCAGCAGCTTAGTAAGGGGCAGGGCCTACGAGCAGTACTTC. It codes for CASSLVRGRAYEQYF.